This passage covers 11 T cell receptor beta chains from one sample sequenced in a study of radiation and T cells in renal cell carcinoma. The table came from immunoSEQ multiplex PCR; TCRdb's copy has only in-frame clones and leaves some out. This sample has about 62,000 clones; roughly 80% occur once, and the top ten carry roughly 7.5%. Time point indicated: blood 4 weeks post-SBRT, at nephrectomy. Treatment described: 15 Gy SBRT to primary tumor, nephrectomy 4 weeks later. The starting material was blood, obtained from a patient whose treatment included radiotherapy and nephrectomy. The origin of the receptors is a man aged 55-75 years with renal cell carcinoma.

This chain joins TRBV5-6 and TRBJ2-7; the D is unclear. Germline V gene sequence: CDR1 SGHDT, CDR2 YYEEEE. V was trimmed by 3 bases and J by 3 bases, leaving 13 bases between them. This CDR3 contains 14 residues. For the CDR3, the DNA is TGTGCCAGCAGCTCTATAACCGTTAACTACGAGCAGTACTTC. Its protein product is CASSSITVNYEQYF.

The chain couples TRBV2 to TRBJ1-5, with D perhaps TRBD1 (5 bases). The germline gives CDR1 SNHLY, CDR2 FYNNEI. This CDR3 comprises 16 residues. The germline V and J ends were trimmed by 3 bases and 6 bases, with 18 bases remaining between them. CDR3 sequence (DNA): TGTGCCAGCAGTGAGGGGGGGATCGAGCAGAGTCAGCCCCAGCATTTT. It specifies CASSEGGIEQSQPQHF. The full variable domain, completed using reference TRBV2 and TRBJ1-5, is EPEVTQTPSHQVTQMGQEVILRCVPISNHLYFYWYRQILGQKVEFLVSFYNNEISEKSEIFDDQFSVERPDGSNFTLKIRSTKLEDSAMYFCASSEGGIEQSQPQHFGDGTRLSIL.

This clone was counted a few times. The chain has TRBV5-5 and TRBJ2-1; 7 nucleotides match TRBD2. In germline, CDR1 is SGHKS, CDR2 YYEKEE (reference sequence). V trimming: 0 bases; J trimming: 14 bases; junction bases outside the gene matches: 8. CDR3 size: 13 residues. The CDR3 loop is CASSLEAERGEFF. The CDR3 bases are TGTGCCAGCAGCTTGGAGGCGGAGCGGGGAGAGTTCTTC.

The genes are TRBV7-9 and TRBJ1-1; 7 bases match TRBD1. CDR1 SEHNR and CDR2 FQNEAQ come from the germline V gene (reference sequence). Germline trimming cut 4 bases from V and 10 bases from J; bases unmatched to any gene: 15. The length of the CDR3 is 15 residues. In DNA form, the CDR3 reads TGTGCCAGCAGCTCTCCAGGAGGGCCAGGGGGTGCAGCTTTCTTT. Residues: CASSSPGGPGGAAFF.

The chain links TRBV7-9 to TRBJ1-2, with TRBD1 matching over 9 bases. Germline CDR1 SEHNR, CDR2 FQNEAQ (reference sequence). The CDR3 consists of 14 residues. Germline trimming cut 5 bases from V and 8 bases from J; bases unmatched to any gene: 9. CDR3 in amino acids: CASSPGTGISGYTF. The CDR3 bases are TGTGCCAGCAGCCCAGGGACAGGGATTAGCGGCTACACCTTC.

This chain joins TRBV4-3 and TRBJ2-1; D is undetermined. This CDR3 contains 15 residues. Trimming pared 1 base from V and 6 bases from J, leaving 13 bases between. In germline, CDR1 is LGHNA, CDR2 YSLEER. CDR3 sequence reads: CASSQGLESFNEQFF. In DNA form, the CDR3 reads TGCGCCAGCAGCCAAGGGCTTGAGAGCTTCAATGAGCAGTTCTTC.

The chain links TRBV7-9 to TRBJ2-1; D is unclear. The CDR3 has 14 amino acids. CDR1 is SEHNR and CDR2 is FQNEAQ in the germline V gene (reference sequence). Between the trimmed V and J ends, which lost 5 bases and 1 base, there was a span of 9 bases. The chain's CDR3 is CASSPPISYNEQFF. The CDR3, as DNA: TGTGCCAGCAGCCCCCCCATTTCCTACAATGAGCAGTTCTTC.

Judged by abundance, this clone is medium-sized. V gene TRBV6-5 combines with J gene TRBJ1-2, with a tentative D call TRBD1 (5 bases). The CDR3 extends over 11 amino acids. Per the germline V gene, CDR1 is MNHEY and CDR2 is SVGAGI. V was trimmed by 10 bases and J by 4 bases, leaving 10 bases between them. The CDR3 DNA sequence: TGTGCCACCTCGGACACCTATGGCTACACCTTC. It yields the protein CATSDTYGYTF.

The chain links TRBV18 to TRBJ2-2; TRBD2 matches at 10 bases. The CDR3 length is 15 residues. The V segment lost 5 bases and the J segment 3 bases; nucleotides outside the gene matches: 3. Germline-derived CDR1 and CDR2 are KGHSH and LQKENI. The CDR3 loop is CASSSLAGDTGELFF. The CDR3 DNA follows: TGTGCCAGCTCATCTCTAGCGGGAGACACCGGGGAGCTGTTTTTT. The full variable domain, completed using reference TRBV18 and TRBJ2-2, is NAGVMQNPRHLVRRRGQEARLRCSPMKGHSHVYWYRQLPEEGLKFMVYLQKENIIDESGMPKERFSAEFPKEGPSILRIQQVVRGDSAAYFCASSSLAGDTGELFFGEGSRLTVL.

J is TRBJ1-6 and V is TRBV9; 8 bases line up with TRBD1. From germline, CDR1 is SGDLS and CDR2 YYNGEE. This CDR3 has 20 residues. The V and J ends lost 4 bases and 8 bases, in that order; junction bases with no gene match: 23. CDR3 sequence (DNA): TGTGCCAGCAGCCCGAGGGGGGACAGGTCGGGCATCACCAAGGATTCACCCCTCCACTTT. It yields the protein CASSPRGDRSGITKDSPLHF.

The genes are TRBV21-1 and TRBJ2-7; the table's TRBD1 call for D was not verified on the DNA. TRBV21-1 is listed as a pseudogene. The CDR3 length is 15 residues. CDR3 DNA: TGTGCCAGCAGCAACGAGACAGGGGGTGGGTACGAGCAGTACGTC. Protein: CASSNETGGGYEQYV.